The entry below describes one T cell receptor (beta chain). The antigen remains unidentified. The sample is drawn from a study of somatic mutations in cytotoxic T cells in rheumatoid arthritis. Study information: A subset of V beta antibody-stained T-cell populations was isolated by flow sorting, reaching nearly 100% purity, and this subset included V beta1+ cells that went on to TCRB sequencing.

Sequenced by immunoSEQ multiplex PCR; TCRdb stores in-frame clones only, minus some. The sample lists nearly 20,000 clones, about 86% occurring once. Study results and limitations: Measurement of CD8+ T-cell clonality revealed no significant difference between rheumatoid arthritis patients and age-matched healthy controls. Unlike healthy controls, rheumatoid arthritis patients had CD8+ clonality that increased with age.

V lost 2 bases and J 4 bases, leaving 17 bases between the germline ends. Per the germline V gene, CDR1 is SEHNR and CDR2 is FQNEAQ (reference sequence). The CDR3 is 16 amino acids. The sample taken for sequencing was CD8+ T cells sorted from blood. The TCR comes from a middle-aged man in good health. The rearrangement links TRBV7-9 to TRBJ1-2, with TRBD1 as a possible D gene (5 bases). CDR3 DNA: TGTGCCAGCAGCTTATCCGCCCTAGACAGAGTCTATGGCTACACCTTC. As protein: CASSLSALDRVYGYTF. Full variable domain (outside the CDR3, taken from reference TRBV7-9 and TRBJ1-2): DTGVSQNPRHKITKRGQNVTFRCDPISEHNRLYWYRQTLGQGPEFLTYFQNEAQLEKSRLLSDRFSAERPKGSFSTLEIQRTEQGDSAMYLCASSLSALDRVYGYTFGSGTRLTVV.